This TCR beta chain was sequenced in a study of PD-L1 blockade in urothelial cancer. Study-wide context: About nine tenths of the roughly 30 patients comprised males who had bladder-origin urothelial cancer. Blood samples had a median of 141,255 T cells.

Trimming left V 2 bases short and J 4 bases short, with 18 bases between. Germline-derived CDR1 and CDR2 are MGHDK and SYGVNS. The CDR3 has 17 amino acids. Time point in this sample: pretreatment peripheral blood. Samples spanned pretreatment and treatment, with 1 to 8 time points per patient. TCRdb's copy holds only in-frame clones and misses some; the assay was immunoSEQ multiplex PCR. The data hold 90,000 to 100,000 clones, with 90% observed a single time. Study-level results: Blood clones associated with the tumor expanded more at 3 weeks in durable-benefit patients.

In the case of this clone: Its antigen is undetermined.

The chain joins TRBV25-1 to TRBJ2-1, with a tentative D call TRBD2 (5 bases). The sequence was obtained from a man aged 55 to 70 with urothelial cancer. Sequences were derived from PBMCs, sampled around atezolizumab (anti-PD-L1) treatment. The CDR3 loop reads CASSEDRLADGYNEQFF. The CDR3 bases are TGTGCCAGCAGTGAAGATCGTCTAGCTGACGGTTACAATGAGCAGTTCTTC.